Listed below are T cell receptor beta chains from one sample, sequenced in a study of cytomegalovirus exposure and HLA in healthy donors. Only in-frame clones appear in the TCRdb table, and some are missing; sequencing was by immunoSEQ multiplex PCR. The sample contains about 150,000 clones, about 78% of which appear only once. The sequenced material came from PBMCs. The receptor source for this set is a middle-aged man in good health and CMV-seropositive. CDR3s include the opening cysteine and the closing phenylalanine or tryptophan. A D gene is named only where the DNA matches it firmly. Clone sizes are given selectively: once, few, many, or a class where the clone is expanded.

NA,TRBD1,TRBV6-5,TRBJ2-1,CASSYDRGKNEQFF,TGTGCCAGCAGTTACGACAGGGGAAAGAATGAGCAGTTCTTC
NA,NA,TRBV10-3,TRBJ1-2,CAISEGGVMNYGYTF,TGTGCCATCAGTGAGGGAGGGGTAATGAACTATGGCTACACCTTC
NA,TRBD1,TRBV5-1,TRBJ1-2,CASSDPGQANYGYTF,TGCGCCAGCAGTGATCCGGGACAGGCTAACTATGGCTACACCTTC
NA,TRBD2,TRBV19,TRBJ2-1,CASSFTSGGFNEQFF,TGTGCCAGTAGTTTTACTAGCGGGGGCTTCAATGAGCAGTTCTTC
NA,NA,TRBV19,TRBJ1-1,CASSMWEGRNTEAFF,TGTGCCAGTAGTATGTGGGAAGGGAGGAACACTGAAGCTTTCTTT
NA,TRBD2,TRBV6-1,TRBJ2-3,CASSEAVSGGQDTQYF,TGTGCCAGCAGTGAAGCGGTGTCGGGAGGTCAAGATACGCAGTATTTT
NA,TRBD2,TRBV27,TRBJ2-7,CASSPTGGRLQYF,TGTGCCAGCAGTCCAACGGGAGGGAGATTGCAGTACTTC
few,TRBD1,TRBV5-7,TRBJ2-2,CASSLDPGQVNTGELFF,TGTGCCAGCAGCCTCGATCCGGGACAGGTCAACACCGGGGAGCTGTTTTTT
NA,NA,TRBV10-3,TRBJ1-3,CAISDGGGSTGNTIYF,TGTGCCATCAGTGATGGGGGGGGCTCAACTGGAAACACCATATATTTT
NA,NA,TRBV4-1,TRBJ1-5,CASSQGEQGKQPQHF,TGCGCCAGCAGCCAAGGAGAACAGGGCAAGCAGCCCCAGCATTTT
NA,TRBD1,TRBV18,TRBJ1-1,CASSRNQGESTEAFF,TGTGCCAGCTCCCGCAACCAGGGGGAAAGCACTGAAGCTTTCTTT
NA,TRBD1,TRBV7-8,TRBJ1-1,CASSLRSQGASAEAFF,TGTGCCAGCAGCTTGAGATCCCAGGGGGCTAGTGCTGAAGCTTTCTTT
once,NA,TRBV20-1,TRBJ2-7,CSASPAYEQYF,TGCAGTGCTAGCCCCGCCTACGAGCAGTACTTC
NA,NA,TRBV27,TRBJ2-5,CASSLFDSSQETQYF,TGTGCCAGCAGTTTATTCGACAGCTCTCAAGAGACCCAGTACTTC
once,NA,TRBV25-1,TRBJ2-1,CASSEGNGGWNEQFF,TGTGCCAGCAGTGAAGGAAACGGGGGTTGGAATGAGCAGTTCTTC
NA,TRBD1,TRBV29-1,TRBJ2-3,CSEMTGYADTQYF,TGCAGCGAGATGACAGGGTACGCAGATACGCAGTATTTT
NA,TRBD2,TRBV7-8,TRBJ2-1,CASSLTSGGNEQFF,TGTGCCAGCAGCTTAACTAGCGGCGGCAATGAGCAGTTCTTC
NA,TRBD2,TRBV2,TRBJ2-2,CARGGLVPGELFF,TGTGCCAGAGGGGGACTAGTACCCGGGGAGCTGTTTTTT
few,TRBD1,TRBV6-1,TRBJ2-2,CASRGDREVTGELFF,TGTGCCAGCAGAGGGGACAGGGAGGTGACCGGGGAGCTGTTTTTT
once,NA,TRBV5-5,TRBJ1-5,CASSAPGHPQPQHF,TGTGCCAGCAGCGCACCGGGACACCCCCAGCCCCAGCATTTT
NA,NA,TRBV6-4,TRBJ2-5,CASSVEEAPETQYF,TGTGCCAGCAGTGTGGAGGAGGCCCCGGAGACCCAGTACTTC
few,TRBD1,TRBV6-5,TRBJ1-6,CASRSRGPNSPLHF,TGTGCCAGCAGGAGCAGGGGGCCTAATTCACCCCTCCACTTT
NA,NA,TRBV7-8,TRBJ1-2,CASSPHRQKTNYGYTF,TGTGCCAGCAGCCCCCACCGACAGAAAACTAACTATGGCTACACCTTC
NA,NA,TRBV21-1,TRBJ1-1,CASSKGVGQGITEAFF,NA
NA,TRBD1,TRBV5-5,TRBJ1-4,CASSRQGTGNEKLFF,TGTGCCAGCAGCAGGCAGGGGACAGGGAATGAAAAACTGTTTTTT
few,TRBD2,TRBV29-1,TRBJ2-1,CSVWGTGGRNEQFF,TGCAGCGTTTGGGGAACGGGAGGGAGGAATGAGCAGTTCTTC
NA,NA,TRBV6-1,TRBJ1-6,CASGLLGSYNSPLHF,TGTGCCAGCGGGCTCCTCGGCTCCTATAATTCACCCCTCCACTTT
NA,TRBD2,TRBV4-2,TRBJ2-5,CASSQGGLAGNQETQYF,TGTGCCAGCAGCCAAGGGGGACTAGCGGGGAACCAAGAGACCCAGTACTTC
NA,NA,TRBV9,TRBJ1-1,CASSADYRVNTEAFF,TGTGCCAGCAGCGCAGATTACAGGGTGAACACTGAAGCTTTCTTT
NA,NA,TRBV4-3,TRBJ1-5,CASSQDGQSNQPQHF,TGCGCCAGCAGCCAAGATGGACAGAGCAATCAGCCCCAGCATTTT
NA,TRBD2,TRBV11-2,TRBJ2-7,CASSLKETSGTGEQYF,TGTGCCAGCAGCCTAAAGGAGACTAGCGGGACGGGCGAGCAGTACTTC
NA,TRBD1,TRBV25-1,TRBJ1-1,CASSEYLQGAEAFF,TGTGCCAGCAGTGAATACTTACAGGGGGCTGAAGCTTTCTTT
NA,NA,TRBV18,TRBJ1-5,CASSPLGSEPQHF,TGTGCCAGCTCACCTTTAGGGAGTGAGCCCCAGCATTTT
NA,TRBD2,TRBV7-2,TRBJ2-7,CASSLASLASSSYEQYF,TGTGCCAGCAGCTTAGCCTCACTAGCGAGTTCTTCCTACGAGCAGTACTTC
NA,NA,TRBV7-2,TRBJ2-1,CASSVQASSYNEQFF,TGTGCCAGCAGCGTACAGGCCAGCTCCTACAATGAGCAGTTCTTC
NA,NA,TRBV9,TRBJ1-2,CASSVDAYGYTF,TGTGCCAGCAGCGTAGATGCGTATGGCTACACCTTC
NA,NA,TRBV5-6,TRBJ2-1,CASSLIEGNEQFF,TGTGCCAGCAGCTTGATCGAGGGCAATGAGCAGTTCTTC
NA,TRBD1,TRBV7-8,TRBJ1-1,CASSLSGTGAPYTEAFF,TGTGCCAGCAGCTTATCCGGGACAGGGGCACCCTACACTGAAGCTTTCTTT
once,NA,TRBV9,TRBJ2-1,CASSVSSIVPYNEQFF,TGTGCCAGCAGCGTATCGAGTATTGTCCCCTACAATGAGCAGTTCTTC
NA,TRBD1,TRBV15,TRBJ1-5,CATSRDWDSDQPQHF,TGTGCCACCAGCAGAGATTGGGACAGTGATCAGCCCCAGCATTTT
NA,NA,TRBV28,TRBJ2-1,CASTGGAPHKQFF,TGTGCCAGCACCGGGGGAGCGCCACACAAGCAGTTCTTC
NA,NA,TRBV29-1,TRBJ2-7,CSVAGASYEQYF,TGCAGCGTCGCAGGGGCGTCCTACGAGCAGTACTTC
NA,NA,TRBV6-5,TRBJ2-7,CASRRDYEQYF,TGTGCCAGCAGACGGGACTACGAGCAGTACTTC
NA,NA,TRBV19,TRBJ1-5,CASSIMGRVNQPQHF,TGTGCCAGTAGTATTATGGGCAGGGTCAATCAGCCCCAGCATTTT
NA,TRBD1,TRBV7-6,TRBJ1-1,CASSLTQGQNTEAFF,TGTGCCAGCAGCTTAACACAGGGGCAGAACACTGAAGCTTTCTTT
NA,TRBD2,TRBV4-3,TRBJ2-3,CASSQAAGRSTDTQYF,TGCGCCAGCAGCCAAGCGGCCGGGAGGAGCACAGATACGCAGTATTTT
NA,NA,TRBV25-1,TRBJ2-7,CASSEGGGLEQYF,TGTGCCAGCAGTGAGGGCGGAGGGCTCGAGCAGTACTTC
NA,NA,TRBV7-8,TRBJ2-5,CASSYRAQQETQYF,TGTGCCAGCAGCTACAGGGCCCAACAAGAGACCCAGTACTTC
NA,TRBD2,TRBV27,TRBJ2-7,CASRSGLAGGRGEQYF,TGTGCCAGCAGGTCAGGACTAGCGGGAGGGCGGGGGGAGCAGTACTTC
NA,NA,TRBV7-7,TRBJ1-1,CASSLFSGENTEAFF,TGTGCCAGCAGCTTGTTCAGCGGGGAGAACACTGAAGCTTTCTTT
once,TRBD1,TRBV7-2,TRBJ2-7,CASSLGRDRERYF,TGTGCCAGCAGCTTAGGAAGGGACAGGGAAAGGTACTTC
NA,NA,TRBV14,TRBJ2-7,CASSQVSPYEQYF,TGTGCCAGCAGCCAAGTAAGCCCCTACGAGCAGTACTTC
NA,NA,TRBV18,TRBJ1-2,CASSPTGLYGYTF,TGTGCCAGCTCACCAACAGGCCTCTATGGCTACACCTTC